These 3 T cell receptor beta chains were sequenced from one sample in a study of Ad26.COV2.S vaccination and SARS-CoV-2 variants. Using immunoSEQ multiplex PCR, the repertoire was profiled, and TCRdb retains in-frame clones only, with some absent. The table shows 410,000 or so clones, with approximately 92% occurring only once. Treatment of the sample: some 20 received Ad26.COV2.S at low or high dose, single or two shots; a few received placebo; per-sample allocation not given. The samples were gathered on day 63 after the first injection of vaccine or placebo. Here the sequenced sample was peripheral blood, taken in a trial of Ad26.COV2.S vaccine versus placebo. The receptor set was obtained from a person between 18 and 60 years old who received the Ad26.COV2.S COVID-19 vaccine or a placebo.

The J gene is TRBJ2-5, the V gene TRBV11-2; D not resolved. Germline CDR1 is SGHAT and CDR2 is FQNNGV. This CDR3 spans 16 amino acids. The germline V and J ends were trimmed by 0 bases and 2 bases, with 13 bases remaining between them. The chain's CDR3 is CASSLEHSRWQETQYF. The CDR3 region has the DNA TGTGCCAGCAGCTTAGAGCATAGTAGATGGCAAGAGACCCAGTACTTC.

The gene calls are TRBV19 and TRBJ1-1; D might be TRBD1 (5 bases). CDR3 length equals 18 residues. The germline V gene has CDR1 LNHDA and CDR2 SQIVND (reference sequence). V lost 0 bases, J lost 0 bases, and 17 bases lay in between. This CDR3 is CASSIDEMGEIMNTEAFF. CDR3 bases: TGTGCCAGTAGTATAGATGAGATGGGGGAAATAATGAACACTGAAGCTTTCTTT.

The CDR3 sequence: CASSFRASGVLETQYF. The CDR3 DNA reads TGTGCCAGCAGCTTTAGGGCTAGCGGGGTTTTGGAGACCCAGTACTTC. The chain has TRBV7-9 and TRBJ2-5; TRBD2 matches at 9 bases. The CDR3 totals 16 residues. Germline CDR1 is SEHNR and CDR2 is FQNEAQ (reference sequence). J gave up 5 bases and V 3 bases, and 10 bases lay outside the gene matches.